The clone carrying this T cell receptor (beta chain) was found once. The sample comes from a study of CD8 T cells in Susac syndrome. Random hexamers primed reverse transcription of roughly 0.5 to 1 ug RNA. Across 54 Vbeta and 13 Jbeta, immunoSEQ multiplex PCR amplified TCR beta CDR3. In TCRdb, the immunoSEQ multiplex PCR reads were re-called with MiXCR into one record per CDR3 protein. The table has 180,000 or so distinct CDR3 sequences, about 95% seen once. Germline loops: CDR1 LGHDT, CDR2 YNNKEL (reference sequence). The germline V and J ends were trimmed by 4 bases and 1 base, with 14 bases remaining between them. This CDR3 comprises 15 residues. Sequencing of TCR beta was performed on blood CD8+ and CD4+ T cells. The CD8+ and CD4+ T cells were negatively isolated, with the TEMRA cells enriched by FACS.

The chain employs TRBV3-1 and TRBJ2-7; D perhaps matches TRBD2 (6 bases). The clonotype originates from a human donor with multiple sclerosis. Sequenced material: CD4+ T cells from PBMCs. Here the CDR3 reads CASSRTGTGSYEQYF. The CDR3 coding sequence is TGTGCCAGCAGCCGAACCGGGACTGGATCCTACGAGCAGTACTTC.